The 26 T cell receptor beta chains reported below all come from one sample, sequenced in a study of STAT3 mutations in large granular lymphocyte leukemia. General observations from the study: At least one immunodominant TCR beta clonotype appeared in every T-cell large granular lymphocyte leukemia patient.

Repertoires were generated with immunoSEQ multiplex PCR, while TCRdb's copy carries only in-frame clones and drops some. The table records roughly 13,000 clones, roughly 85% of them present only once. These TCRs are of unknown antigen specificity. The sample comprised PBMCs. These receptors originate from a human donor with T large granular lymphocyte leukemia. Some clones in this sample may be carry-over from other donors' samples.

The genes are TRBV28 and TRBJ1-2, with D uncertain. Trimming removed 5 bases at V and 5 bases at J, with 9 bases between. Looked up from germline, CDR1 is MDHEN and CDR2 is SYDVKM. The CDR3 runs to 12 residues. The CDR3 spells CASSPRRYGYTF. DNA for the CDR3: TGTGCCAGCAGTCCCCGGAGATATGGCTACACCTTC.

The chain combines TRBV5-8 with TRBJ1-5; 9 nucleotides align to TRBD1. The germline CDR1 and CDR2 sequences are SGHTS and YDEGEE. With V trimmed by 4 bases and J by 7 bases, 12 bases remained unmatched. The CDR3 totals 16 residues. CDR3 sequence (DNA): TGTGCCAGCAGCCCCCGGACAGGGGCACCGGGGCAGCCCCAGCATTTT. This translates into CASSPRTGAPGQPQHF. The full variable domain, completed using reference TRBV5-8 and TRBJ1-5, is EAGVTQSPTHLIKTRGQQATLRCSPISGHTSVYWYQQALGLGLQFLLWYDEGEERNRGNFPPRFSGRQFPNYSSELNVNALELEDSALYLCASSPRTGAPGQPQHFGDGTRLSIL.

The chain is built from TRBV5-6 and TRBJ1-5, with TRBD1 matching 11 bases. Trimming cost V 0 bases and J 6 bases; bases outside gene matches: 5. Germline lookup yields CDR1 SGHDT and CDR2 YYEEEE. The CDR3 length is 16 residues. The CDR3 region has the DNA TGTGCCAGCAGCTTGGGAAGGACAGGGGGCACTCAGCCCCAGCATTTT. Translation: CASSLGRTGGTQPQHF.

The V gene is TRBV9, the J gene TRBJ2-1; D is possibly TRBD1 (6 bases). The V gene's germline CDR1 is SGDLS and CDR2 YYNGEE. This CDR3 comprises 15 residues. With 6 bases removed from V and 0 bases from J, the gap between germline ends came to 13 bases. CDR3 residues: CASNRETTSYNEQFF. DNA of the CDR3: TGTGCCAGCAACAGGGAGACTACCTCCTACAATGAGCAGTTCTTC.

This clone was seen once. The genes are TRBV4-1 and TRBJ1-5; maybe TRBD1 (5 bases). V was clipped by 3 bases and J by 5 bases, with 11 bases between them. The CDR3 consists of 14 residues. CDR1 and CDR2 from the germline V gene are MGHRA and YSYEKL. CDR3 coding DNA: TGCGCCAGCAGCCATATAGGGGAGTATCAGCCCCAGCATTTT. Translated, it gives CASSHIGEYQPQHF.

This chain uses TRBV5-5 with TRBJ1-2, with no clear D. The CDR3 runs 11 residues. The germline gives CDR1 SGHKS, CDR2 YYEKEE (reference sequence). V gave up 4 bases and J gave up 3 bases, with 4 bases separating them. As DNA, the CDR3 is TGTGCCAGCAGCCTAGACTATGGCTACACCTTC. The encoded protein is CASSLDYGYTF.

In DNA form, the CDR3 reads TGTGCCAGCGGGGCTAGCGGGGGGCTTAGCACAGATACGCAGTATTTT. It codes for CASGASGGLSTDTQYF. The chain couples TRBV2 to TRBJ2-3; 11 bases align to TRBD2. The CDR3 covers 16 residues. J lost 0 bases, V lost 8 bases, and 7 bases had no gene match. CDR1 and CDR2 (germline): SNHLY, FYNNEI. The entire variable domain, with the rest obtained from reference TRBV2 and TRBJ2-3, is as follows: EPEVTQTPSHQVTQMGQEVILRCVPISNHLYFYWYRQILGQKVEFLVSFYNNEISEKSEIFDDQFSVERPDGSNFTLKIRSTKLEDSAMYFCASGASGGLSTDTQYFGPGTRLTVL.

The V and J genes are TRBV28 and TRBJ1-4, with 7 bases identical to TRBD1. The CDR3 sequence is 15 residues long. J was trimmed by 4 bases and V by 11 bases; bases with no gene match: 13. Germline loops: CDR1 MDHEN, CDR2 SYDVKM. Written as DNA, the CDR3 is TGTGCCTCCACGACTCCCGGGACAGTTAATGAAAAACTGTTTTTT. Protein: CASTTPGTVNEKLFF.

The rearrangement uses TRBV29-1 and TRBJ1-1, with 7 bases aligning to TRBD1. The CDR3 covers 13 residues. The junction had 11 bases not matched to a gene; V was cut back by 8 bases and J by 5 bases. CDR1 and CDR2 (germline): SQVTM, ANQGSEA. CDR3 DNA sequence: TGCAGCTTCTACAGGGGCCAGGGGACTGAAGCTTTCTTT. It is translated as CSFYRGQGTEAFF.

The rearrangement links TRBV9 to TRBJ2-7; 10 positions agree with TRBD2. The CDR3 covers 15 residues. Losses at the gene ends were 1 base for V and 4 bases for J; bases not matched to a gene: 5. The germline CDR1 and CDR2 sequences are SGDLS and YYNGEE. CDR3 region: CASSVLAGEDYEQYF. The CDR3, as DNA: TGTGCCAGCAGCGTACTAGCGGGAGAGGATTACGAGCAGTACTTC.

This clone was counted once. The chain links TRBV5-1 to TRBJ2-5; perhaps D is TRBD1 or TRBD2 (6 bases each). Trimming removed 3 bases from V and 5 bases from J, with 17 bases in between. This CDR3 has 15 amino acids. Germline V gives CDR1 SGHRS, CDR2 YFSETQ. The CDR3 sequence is CASSSLGGRSETQYF. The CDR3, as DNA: TGCGCCAGCAGCTCCTTAGGGGGGAGGTCCGAGACCCAGTACTTC.

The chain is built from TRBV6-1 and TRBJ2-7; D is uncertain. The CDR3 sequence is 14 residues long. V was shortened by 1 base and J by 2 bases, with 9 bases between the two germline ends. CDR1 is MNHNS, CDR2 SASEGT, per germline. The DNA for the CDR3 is TGTGCCAGCAGTGAAGGGGTCAGGACCTACGAGCAGTACGTC. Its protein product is CASSEGVRTYEQYV.

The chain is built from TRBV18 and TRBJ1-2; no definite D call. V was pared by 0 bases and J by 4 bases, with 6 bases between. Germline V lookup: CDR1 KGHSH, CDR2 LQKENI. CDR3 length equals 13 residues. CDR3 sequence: CASSPPDGYGYTF. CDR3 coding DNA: TGTGCCAGCTCACCACCAGACGGCTATGGCTACACCTTC.

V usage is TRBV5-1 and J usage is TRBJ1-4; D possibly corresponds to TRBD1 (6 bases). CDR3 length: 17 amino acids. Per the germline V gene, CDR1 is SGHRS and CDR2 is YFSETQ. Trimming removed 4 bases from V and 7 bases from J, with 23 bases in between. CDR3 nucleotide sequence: TGCGCCAGCAGCCTGATGTCCGCGGAGGGGGGAGGTGAAAAACTGTTTTTT. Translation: CASSLMSAEGGGEKLFF.

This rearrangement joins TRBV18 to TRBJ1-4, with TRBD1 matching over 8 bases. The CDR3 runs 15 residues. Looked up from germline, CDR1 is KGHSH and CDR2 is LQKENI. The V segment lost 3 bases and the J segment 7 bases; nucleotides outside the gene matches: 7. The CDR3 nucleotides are TGTGCCAGCTCACCTTTAGGACAGGGCGTTGAAAAACTGTTTTTT. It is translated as CASSPLGQGVEKLFF.

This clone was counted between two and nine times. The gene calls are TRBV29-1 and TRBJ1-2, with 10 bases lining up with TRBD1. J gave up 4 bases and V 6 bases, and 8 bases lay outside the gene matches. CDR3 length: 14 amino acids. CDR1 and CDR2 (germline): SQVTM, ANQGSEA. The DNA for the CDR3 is TGCAGCGTCGACCGGGACAGGGGAAGCTATGGCTACACCTTC. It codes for CSVDRDRGSYGYTF.

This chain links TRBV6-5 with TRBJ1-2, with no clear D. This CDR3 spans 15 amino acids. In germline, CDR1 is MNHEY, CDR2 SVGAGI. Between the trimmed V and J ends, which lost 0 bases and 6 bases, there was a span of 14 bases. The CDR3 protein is CASSYSNQPANGYTF. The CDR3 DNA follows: TGTGCCAGCAGTTACTCGAACCAGCCTGCCAATGGCTACACCTTC.

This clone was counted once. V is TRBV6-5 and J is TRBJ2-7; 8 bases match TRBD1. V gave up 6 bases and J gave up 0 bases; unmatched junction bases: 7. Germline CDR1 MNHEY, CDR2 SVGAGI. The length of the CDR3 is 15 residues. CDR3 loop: CASRRDRQSSYEQYV. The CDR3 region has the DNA TGTGCCAGCAGAAGGGACAGGCAGAGCTCCTACGAGCAGTACGTC.

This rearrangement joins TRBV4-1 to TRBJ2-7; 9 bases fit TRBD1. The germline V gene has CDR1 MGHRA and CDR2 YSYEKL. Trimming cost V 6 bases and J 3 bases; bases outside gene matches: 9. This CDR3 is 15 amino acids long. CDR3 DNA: TGCGCCAGCAGTGTCGGACAGGGGATTCACTACGAGCAGTACTTC. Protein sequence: CASSVGQGIHYEQYF.

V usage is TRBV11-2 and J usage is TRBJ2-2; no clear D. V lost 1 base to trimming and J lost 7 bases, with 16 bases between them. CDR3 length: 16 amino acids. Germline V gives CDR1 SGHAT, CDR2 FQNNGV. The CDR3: CASSLGSRSVGGELFF. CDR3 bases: TGTGCCAGCAGCTTAGGGAGTAGGAGCGTCGGCGGGGAGCTGTTTTTT.

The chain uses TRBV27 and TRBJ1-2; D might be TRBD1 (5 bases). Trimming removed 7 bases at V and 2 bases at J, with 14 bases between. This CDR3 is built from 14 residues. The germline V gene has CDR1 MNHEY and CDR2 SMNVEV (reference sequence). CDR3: CASTPNAGNYGYTF. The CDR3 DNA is TGTGCCAGCACCCCTAATGCAGGGAACTATGGCTACACCTTC.

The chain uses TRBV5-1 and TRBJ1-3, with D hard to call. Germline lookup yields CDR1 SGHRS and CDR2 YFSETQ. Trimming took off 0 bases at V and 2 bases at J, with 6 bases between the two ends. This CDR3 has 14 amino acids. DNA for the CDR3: TGCGCCAGCAGCTTGGGGGCAGCTGGAAACACCATATATTTT. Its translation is CASSLGAAGNTIYF.

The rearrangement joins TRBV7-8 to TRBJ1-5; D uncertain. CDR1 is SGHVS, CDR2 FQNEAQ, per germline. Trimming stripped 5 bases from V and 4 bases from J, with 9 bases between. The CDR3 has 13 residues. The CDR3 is CASSESLNQPQHF. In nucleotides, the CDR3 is TGTGCCAGCAGCGAGTCCCTTAATCAGCCCCAGCATTTT.

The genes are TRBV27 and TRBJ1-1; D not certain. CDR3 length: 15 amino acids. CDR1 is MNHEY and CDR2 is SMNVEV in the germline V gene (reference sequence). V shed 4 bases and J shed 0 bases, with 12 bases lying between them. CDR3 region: CASSSNQVMNTEAFF. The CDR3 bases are TGTGCCAGCAGTTCCAACCAGGTCATGAACACTGAAGCTTTCTTT.

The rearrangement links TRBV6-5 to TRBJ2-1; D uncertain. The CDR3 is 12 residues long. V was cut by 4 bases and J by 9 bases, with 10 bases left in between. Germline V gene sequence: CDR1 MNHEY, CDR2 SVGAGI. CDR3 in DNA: TGTGCCAGCAGTTGGGGAAAGGGTGAGCAGTTCTTC. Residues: CASSWGKGEQFF.

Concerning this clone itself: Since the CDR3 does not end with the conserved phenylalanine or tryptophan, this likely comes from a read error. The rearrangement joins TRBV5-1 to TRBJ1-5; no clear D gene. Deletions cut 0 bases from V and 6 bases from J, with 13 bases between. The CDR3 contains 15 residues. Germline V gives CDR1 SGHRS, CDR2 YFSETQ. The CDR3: CASSLAGSWGQPQHC. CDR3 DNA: TGCGCCAGCAGCTTGGCGGGGTCATGGGGTCAGCCCCAGCATTGT.